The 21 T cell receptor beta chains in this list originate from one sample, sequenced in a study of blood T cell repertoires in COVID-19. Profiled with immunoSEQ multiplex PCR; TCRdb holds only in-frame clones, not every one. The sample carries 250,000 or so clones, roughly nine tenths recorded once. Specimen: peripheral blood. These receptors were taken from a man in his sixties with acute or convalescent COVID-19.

CDR3 amino acids: CASIPRQDLNYGYTF. The CDR3 nucleotides are TGTGCCAGTATTCCCCGACAGGATCTAAACTATGGCTACACCTTC. The chain employs TRBV19 and TRBJ1-2; weak D call: TRBD1 (6 bases). The CDR3 runs 15 residues. The V end was cut by 7 bases, the J end by 2 bases, with 17 bases between. Germline V gives CDR1 LNHDA, CDR2 SQIVND (reference sequence).

The CDR3 nucleotides are TGTGCCAGCAGTTTAAAAGGGGGAAACATTCAGTACTTC. This sequence encodes CASSLKGGNIQYF. V and J are TRBV28 and TRBJ2-4; TRBD1 is a possible D gene (6 bases). The CDR3 length is 13 residues. Germline V gene lookup returns CDR1 MDHEN and CDR2 SYDVKM. V was shortened by 2 bases and J by 6 bases, with 8 bases between the two germline ends.

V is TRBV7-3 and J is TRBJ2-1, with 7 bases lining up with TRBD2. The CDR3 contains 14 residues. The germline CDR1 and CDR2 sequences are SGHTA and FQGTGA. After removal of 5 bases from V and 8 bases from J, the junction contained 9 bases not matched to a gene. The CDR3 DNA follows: TGTGCCAGCAGCCGTACTTCTGGGAGGGATGAGCAGTTCTTC. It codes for CASSRTSGRDEQFF.

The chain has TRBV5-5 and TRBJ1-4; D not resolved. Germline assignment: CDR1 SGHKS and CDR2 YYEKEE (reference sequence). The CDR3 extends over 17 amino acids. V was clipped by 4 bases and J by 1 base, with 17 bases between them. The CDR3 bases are TGTGCCAGCAGCAAGGAAGGACTTATGATAACTAATGAAAAACTGTTTTTT. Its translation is CASSKEGLMITNEKLFF.

The CDR3: CASSEVGGEYSPLHF. In DNA, the CDR3 is TGTGCCAGCAGTGAAGTAGGGGGCGAGTATTCACCCCTCCACTTT. V and J are TRBV6-1 and TRBJ1-6, with TRBD1 identical over 7 bases. CDR1 and CDR2 from the germline V gene are MNHNS and SASEGT. Unmatched junction bases numbered 5, after V lost 1 base and J lost 8 bases. The CDR3 is made up of 15 amino acids.

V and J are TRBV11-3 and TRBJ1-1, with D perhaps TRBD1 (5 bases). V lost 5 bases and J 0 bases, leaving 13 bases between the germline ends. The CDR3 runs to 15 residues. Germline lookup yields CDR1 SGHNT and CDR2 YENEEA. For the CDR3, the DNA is TGTGCCAGCAGCCCGGGGGAGGGATTGAACACTGAAGCTTTCTTT. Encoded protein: CASSPGEGLNTEAFF.

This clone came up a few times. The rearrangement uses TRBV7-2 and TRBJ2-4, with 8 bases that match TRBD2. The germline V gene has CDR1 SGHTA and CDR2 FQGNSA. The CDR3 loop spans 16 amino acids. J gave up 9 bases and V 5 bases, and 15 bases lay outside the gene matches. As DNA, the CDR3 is TGTGCCAGCAGCCCCTCCCTAACGGGAGGGCGGGTCATTCAGTACTTC. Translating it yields CASSPSLTGGRVIQYF. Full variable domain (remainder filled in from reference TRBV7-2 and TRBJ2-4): GAGVSQSPSNKVTEKGKDVELRCDPISGHTALYWYRQSLGQGLEFLIYFQGNSAPDKSGLPSDRFSAERTGGSVSTLTIQRTQQEDSAVYLCASSPSLTGGRVIQYFGAGTRLSVL.

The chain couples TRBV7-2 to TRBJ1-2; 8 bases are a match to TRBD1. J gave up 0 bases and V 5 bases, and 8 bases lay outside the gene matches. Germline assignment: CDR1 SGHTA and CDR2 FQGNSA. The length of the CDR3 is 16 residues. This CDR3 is CASSPSQGEANYGYTF. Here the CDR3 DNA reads TGTGCCAGCAGCCCATCACAGGGGGAGGCTAACTATGGCTACACCTTC.

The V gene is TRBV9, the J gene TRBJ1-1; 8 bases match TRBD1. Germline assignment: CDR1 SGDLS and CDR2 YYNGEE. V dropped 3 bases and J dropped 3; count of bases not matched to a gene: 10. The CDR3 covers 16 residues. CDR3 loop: CASSAHLTGVDTEAFF. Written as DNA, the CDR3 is TGTGCCAGCAGCGCCCATCTGACAGGGGTAGACACTGAAGCTTTCTTT.

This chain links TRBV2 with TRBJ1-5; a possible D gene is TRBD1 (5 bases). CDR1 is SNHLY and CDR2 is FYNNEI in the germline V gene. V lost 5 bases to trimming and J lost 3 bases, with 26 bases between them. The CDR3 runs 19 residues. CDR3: CASSREGAFLGGFNQPQHF. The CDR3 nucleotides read TGTGCCAGCAGTCGTGAAGGGGCCTTTCTGGGGGGTTTCAATCAGCCCCAGCATTTT.

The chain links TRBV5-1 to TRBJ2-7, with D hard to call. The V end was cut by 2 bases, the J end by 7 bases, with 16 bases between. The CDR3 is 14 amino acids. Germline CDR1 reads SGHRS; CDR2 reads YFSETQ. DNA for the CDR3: TGCGCCAGCAGCTTTGACCTTTTGCCTAGGGAGCAGTACTTC. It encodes CASSFDLLPREQYF.

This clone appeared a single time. DNA for the CDR3: TGTGCCAGCAGCGTAGCGCGGTCGAACACCGGGGAGCTGTTTTTT. It specifies CASSVARSNTGELFF. The J gene is TRBJ2-2, the V gene TRBV9; unclear D gene. The CDR3 runs to 15 residues. Germline V gene sequence: CDR1 SGDLS, CDR2 YYNGEE. V lost 0 bases and J 0 bases, leaving 6 bases between the germline ends.

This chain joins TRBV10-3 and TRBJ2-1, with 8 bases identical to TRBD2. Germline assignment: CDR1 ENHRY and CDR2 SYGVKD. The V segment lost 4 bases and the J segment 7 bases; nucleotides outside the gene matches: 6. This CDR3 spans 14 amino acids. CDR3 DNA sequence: TGTGCCATCAGTGCCGGCGGCGGGGGGAATGAGCAGTTCTTC. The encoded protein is CAISAGGGGNEQFF.

The CDR3 loop reads CAWSGQDRAGEQYF. DNA for the CDR3: TGTGCCTGGAGTGGGCAGGACAGGGCAGGCGAGCAGTACTTC. The V call is TRBV30, the J call TRBJ2-7; 8 bases match TRBD1. Germline CDR1 is GTSNPN and CDR2 is SVGIG (reference sequence). The CDR3 has 14 amino acids. The junction had 8 bases not matched to a gene; V was cut back by 1 base and J by 6 bases.

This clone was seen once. DNA of the CDR3: TGTGCCAGCAGCAAATTGGAGGTTTCCTCCTACGAGCAGTACTTC. Its protein is CASSKLEVSSYEQYF. The chain joins TRBV21-1 to TRBJ2-7; the listed D gene, TRBD2, was not tested against the DNA. TRBV21-1 is a pseudogene. The CDR3 has 15 residues.

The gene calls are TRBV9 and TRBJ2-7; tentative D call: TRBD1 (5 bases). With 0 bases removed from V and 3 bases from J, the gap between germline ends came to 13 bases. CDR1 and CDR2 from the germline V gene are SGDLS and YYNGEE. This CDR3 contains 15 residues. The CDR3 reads CASSVAQGEVYEQYF. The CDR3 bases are TGTGCCAGCAGCGTAGCTCAAGGGGAAGTCTACGAGCAGTACTTC.

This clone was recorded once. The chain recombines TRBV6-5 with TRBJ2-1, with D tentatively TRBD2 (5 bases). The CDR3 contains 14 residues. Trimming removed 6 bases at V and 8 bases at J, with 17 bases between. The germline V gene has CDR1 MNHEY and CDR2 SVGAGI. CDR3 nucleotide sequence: TGTGCCAGCAGCCGAGGAGCCCCGCGGGATGAGCAGTTCTTC. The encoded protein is CASSRGAPRDEQFF.

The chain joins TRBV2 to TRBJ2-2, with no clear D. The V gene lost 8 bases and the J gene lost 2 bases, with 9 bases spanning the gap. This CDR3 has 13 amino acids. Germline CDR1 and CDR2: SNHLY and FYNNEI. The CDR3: CASDYSNTGELFF. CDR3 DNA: TGTGCCAGCGATTACAGTAACACCGGGGAGCTGTTTTTT.

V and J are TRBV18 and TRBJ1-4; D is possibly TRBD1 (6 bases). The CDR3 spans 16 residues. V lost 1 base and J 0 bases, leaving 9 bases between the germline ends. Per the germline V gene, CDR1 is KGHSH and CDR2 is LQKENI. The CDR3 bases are TGTGCCAGCTCACCACGACAGGCTGCAACTAATGAAAAACTGTTTTTT. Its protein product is CASSPRQAATNEKLFF.

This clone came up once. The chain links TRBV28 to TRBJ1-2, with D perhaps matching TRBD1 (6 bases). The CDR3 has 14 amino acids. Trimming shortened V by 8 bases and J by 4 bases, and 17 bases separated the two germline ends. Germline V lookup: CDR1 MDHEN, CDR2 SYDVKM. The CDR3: CASSTGQRGYGYTF. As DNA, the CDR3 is TGTGCCAGCTCGACAGGCCAAAGGGGCTATGGCTACACCTTC.

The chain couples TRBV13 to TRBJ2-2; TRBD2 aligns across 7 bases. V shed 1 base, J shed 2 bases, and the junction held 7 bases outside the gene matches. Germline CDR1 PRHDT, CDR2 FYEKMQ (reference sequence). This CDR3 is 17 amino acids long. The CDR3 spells CASSLVGGRVNTGELFF. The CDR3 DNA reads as TGTGCCAGCAGCTTAGTGGGTGGGAGGGTCAACACCGGGGAGCTGTTTTTT.